The 25 T cell receptor beta chains reported below all come from one sample, sequenced in a study of blood T cell repertoires in COVID-19 (dated by TCRdb to 2018 to 2020). Preparation of the library involved the immunoSEQ multiplex PCR assay. The table comes from immuneACCESS by way of TCRdb, which keeps in-frame sequences with V and J called. Part of the clones is missing from these tables; in studies checked, under half for an unresolved V gene and the rest for unknown reasons. The sample contains 300,000 to 350,000 clones, 80% to 90% of them found a single time. The ten largest clonotypes hold 9.9% of the sample. The sequencing input was peripheral blood. The source of these receptors is a man aged 30 to 39 with COVID-19, enrolled during active disease.

The sample holds one count of this clone. This chain connects TRBV28 to TRBJ2-7; 10 bases fit TRBD2. Germline V gene lookup returns CDR1 MDHEN and CDR2 SYDVKM. The CDR3 contains 19 residues. The J segment lost 4 bases and the V segment lost 7 bases, leaving 22 bases of the junction unmatched. In DNA form, the CDR3 reads TGTGCCAGCACCTCCATGCGGGCTAGCGGGAGTTTCCGGTCGTACGAGCAGTACTTC. Translating it yields CASTSMRASGSFRSYEQYF.

The genes are TRBV28 and TRBJ2-7; D gene uncertain. V lost 2 bases and J 2 bases, leaving 13 bases between the germline ends. The CDR3 has 15 residues. CDR1 MDHEN and CDR2 SYDVKM come from the germline V gene. CDR3 residues: CASSLGQVFPYEQYF. In DNA form, the CDR3 reads TGTGCCAGCAGTTTAGGTCAGGTGTTCCCCTACGAGCAGTACTTC.

CDR3 sequence: CASKRGDTSSYEQYF. In DNA, the CDR3 is TGTGCCAGCAAACGGGGGGACACTTCCTCCTACGAGCAGTACTTC. The rearrangement links TRBV2 to TRBJ2-7; a possible D gene is TRBD2 (7 bases). Germline V gene data show CDR1 as SNHLY and CDR2 as FYNNEI. V lost 7 bases to trimming and J lost 0 bases, with 16 bases between them. This CDR3 spans 15 amino acids.

This clone was detected a few times. In DNA, the CDR3 is TGTGCCAGCAGCTCGGGACTAGACATAGAGCAGTACTTC. The encoded protein is CASSSGLDIEQYF. The chain recombines TRBV7-9 with TRBJ2-7; TRBD2 matches at 8 bases. Germline lookup yields CDR1 SEHNR and CDR2 FQNEAQ (reference sequence). The V and J ends lost 4 bases and 7 bases, in that order; junction bases with no gene match: 6. CDR3 length: 13 residues.

This chain joins TRBV7-2 and TRBJ1-1, with a tentative D call TRBD1 (6 bases). In germline, CDR1 is SGHTA, CDR2 FQGNSA. There are 14 residues in the CDR3. V was trimmed by 5 bases and J by 3 bases, leaving 13 bases between them. The CDR3 nucleotides read TGTGCCAGCAGCCCGATCAGGGGTGACACTGAAGCTTTCTTT. It specifies CASSPIRGDTEAFF.

The chain recombines TRBV10-3 with TRBJ1-2; 8 nucleotides agree with TRBD1. The CDR3 consists of 13 residues. V shed 6 bases and J 3 bases; nucleotides not matched to a gene: 3. The V gene's germline CDR1 is ENHRY and CDR2 SYGVKD. The CDR3 DNA sequence: TGTGCCATCAGCGGACAGGGTTACTATGGCTACACCTTC. This translates into CAISGQGYYGYTF.

CDR3 sequence: CASSLVGDYEQYF. In DNA form, the CDR3 reads TGTGCCAGCAGCTTAGTAGGGGATTACGAGCAGTACTTC. V is TRBV11-2 and J is TRBJ2-7, with D tentatively TRBD1 (5 bases). Trimming took 1 base from V and 4 from J, leaving 8 bases between them. CDR3 length equals 13 residues. Germline CDR1 reads SGHAT; CDR2 reads FQNNGV.

This sequence joins TRBV2 and TRBJ1-1; 8 nucleotides agree with TRBD1. The V segment lost 6 bases and the J segment 4 bases; nucleotides outside the gene matches: 7. Germline loops: CDR1 SNHLY, CDR2 FYNNEI. The CDR3 is 14 residues long. The CDR3 DNA follows: TGTGCCAGCAGGGATACAGGGGGGGTCACTGAAGCTTTCTTT. It is translated as CASRDTGGVTEAFF.

The chain has TRBV9 and TRBJ2-1; 12 nucleotides line up with TRBD1. The CDR3 consists of 14 residues. Germline V CDR1 and CDR2: SGDLS, YYNGEE. The trim removed 7 bases at V and 7 bases at J, leaving 6 bases unmatched. The CDR3 here is CASSGTGGMNEQFF. The CDR3 nucleotides read TGTGCCAGCTCCGGGACAGGGGGCATGAATGAGCAGTTCTTC.

This chain joins TRBV7-2 and TRBJ1-3, with 7 nucleotides matching TRBD1. Germline loops: CDR1 SGHTA, CDR2 FQGNSA. This CDR3 has 13 amino acids. V shed 5 bases and J 4 bases; nucleotides not matched to a gene: 2. CDR3 in DNA: TGTGCCAGCAGCCGGGACAGAGGAAACACCATATATTTT. This gives the protein CASSRDRGNTIYF.

The V gene is TRBV7-2, the J gene TRBJ2-1, with 9 positions matching TRBD1. The CDR3 runs to 16 residues. The V gene's germline CDR1 is SGHTA and CDR2 FQGNSA. The junction had 6 bases not matched to a gene; V was cut back by 2 bases and J by 4 bases. CDR3 nucleotide sequence: TGTGCCAGCAGCTTATTGGGCGGACAGGGGTACAATGAGCAGTTCTTC. Its translation is CASSLLGGQGYNEQFF.

A word on this clone: Within the sample, other DNA sequences also encode this same CDR3. The chain employs TRBV6-2 or TRBV6-3 and TRBJ1-1; 8 bases agree with TRBD1. Trimming took 4 bases from V and 1 from J; bases not matched to a gene: 5. The CDR3 covers 15 residues. Germline CDR1 and CDR2: MNHEY and SVGEGT. As DNA, the CDR3 is TGTGCCAGCAGTTCGCCCGGGACAGGGAACACTGAAGCTTTCTTT. It yields the protein CASSSPGTGNTEAFF.

This clone was picked up a small number of times. The J gene is TRBJ1-1, the V gene TRBV12-3 or TRBV12-4; D unclear. There are 13 residues in the CDR3. The V end lost 3 bases, the J end lost 3 bases, and 8 bases lay between the germline ends. The CDR3 nucleotides are TGTGCCAGCAGTTTCCCCCAGGACACTGAAGCTTTCTTT. Protein: CASSFPQDTEAFF.

The rearrangement links TRBV4-2 to TRBJ2-6, with TRBD2 as a possible D gene (6 bases). CDR3 length: 17 amino acids. V gave up 0 bases and J gave up 4 bases, with 13 bases separating them. The germline gives CDR1 LGHNA, CDR2 YNFKEQ. The CDR3 DNA is TGTGCCAGCAGCCAAGATCTGGGAGGATCCGGGGCCAACGTCCTGACTTTC. It codes for CASSQDLGGSGANVLTF.

This clone was observed once. The V call is TRBV28, the J call TRBJ2-1; 7 bases match TRBD2. This CDR3 region has 14 residues. Germline V gene data show CDR1 as MDHEN and CDR2 as SYDVKM. V trimming: 6 bases; J trimming: 3 bases; junction bases outside the gene matches: 5. CDR3 region: CASRSLADYNEQFF. The CDR3, as DNA: TGTGCCAGCAGAAGTCTAGCGGACTACAATGAGCAGTTCTTC.

The chain is built from TRBV4-3 and TRBJ2-7; 8 bases line up with TRBD2. Looked up from germline, CDR1 is LGHNA and CDR2 is YSLEER. The CDR3 consists of 15 residues. Germline trimming cut 4 bases from V and 1 base from J; bases unmatched to any gene: 6. Here the CDR3 reads CASSLTLAASYEQYF. The DNA for the CDR3 is TGCGCCAGCAGCCTGACACTAGCGGCGTCCTACGAGCAGTACTTC.

V and J are TRBV7-3 and TRBJ2-2; D gene unclear. Germline-derived CDR1 and CDR2 are SGHTA and FQGTGA. CDR3 size: 13 residues. V lost 6 bases, J lost 3 bases, and 8 bases lay in between. The CDR3 here is CASSTYYTGELFF. The CDR3 DNA follows: TGTGCCAGCAGTACCTACTACACCGGGGAGCTGTTTTTT.

This chain links TRBV2 with TRBJ1-1, with 8 bases identical to TRBD1. The V segment lost 6 bases and the J segment 7 bases; nucleotides outside the gene matches: 13. This CDR3 contains 15 residues. Per germline, CDR1 SNHLY and CDR2 FYNNEI. The CDR3 is CASSYDRGVFDEAFF. CDR3 DNA: TGTGCCAGCAGCTACGACAGGGGCGTTTTCGATGAAGCTTTCTTT.

V usage is TRBV7-9 and J usage is TRBJ1-1; D is perhaps TRBD1 (6 bases). The V gene's germline CDR1 is SEHNR and CDR2 FQNEAQ (reference sequence). V lost 6 bases and J 5 bases, leaving 13 bases between the germline ends. This CDR3 comprises 13 residues. The CDR3 sequence is CASSLQGWTEAFF. The CDR3 DNA reads as TGTGCCAGCAGTTTACAGGGATGGACTGAAGCTTTCTTT.

This chain joins TRBV5-1 and TRBJ1-1, with D maybe TRBD1 (6 bases). Trimming took 1 base from V and 6 from J, leaving 13 bases between them. Germline CDR1 reads SGHRS; CDR2 reads YFSETQ. The CDR3 contains 14 residues. The CDR3 DNA reads TGCGCCAGCAGCTTGTATCGGGGGGCCTCTGAAGCTTTCTTT. Translation gives CASSLYRGASEAFF.

The chain links TRBV6-6 to TRBJ1-6; TRBD1 is a possible D gene (5 bases). V gave up 2 bases and J gave up 10 bases, with 12 bases separating them. Germline CDR1 is MNHNY and CDR2 is SVGAGI (reference sequence). This CDR3 comprises 14 residues. The CDR3 DNA reads TGTGCCAGCAGTTACATCGGGGGAAACTCACCCCTCCACTTT. Translating gives CASSYIGGNSPLHF.

The CDR3 loop reads CASSYSGTGNEQFF. The CDR3 coding sequence is TGTGCCAGCAGTTACTCGGGGACAGGAAATGAGCAGTTCTTC. This sequence joins TRBV6-5 and TRBJ2-1, with 8 bases lining up with TRBD1. From germline, CDR1 is MNHEY and CDR2 SVGAGI. V lost 0 bases and J lost 7; bases outside the gene matches: 2. This CDR3 has 14 residues.

V usage is TRBV7-2 and J usage is TRBJ2-1, with TRBD2 as a possible D gene (5 bases). This CDR3 region has 13 residues. Germline CDR1 is SGHTA and CDR2 is FQGNSA. With 4 bases removed from V and 6 bases from J, the gap between germline ends came to 10 bases. Here the CDR3 DNA reads TGTGCCAGCAGCTCTCGGACTGGCAATGAGCAGTTCTTC. Translated: CASSSRTGNEQFF.

In nucleotides, the CDR3 is TGTGCCAGCAGTTACTCAATAGGGGCTTCCTACGAGCAGTACTTC. Translation gives CASSYSIGASYEQYF. The genes are TRBV6-6 and TRBJ2-7; maybe TRBD1 (5 bases). Trimming shortened V by 0 bases and J by 1 base, and 10 bases separated the two germline ends. The CDR3 extends over 15 amino acids. Germline CDR1 and CDR2: MNHNY and SVGAGI (reference sequence).

The chain recombines TRBV6-5 with TRBJ2-7, with 9 bases fitting TRBD1. The junction had 8 bases not matched to a gene; V was cut back by 4 bases and J by 4 bases. The CDR3 extends over 15 amino acids. Germline CDR1 and CDR2: MNHEY and SVGAGI. The CDR3 protein is CASSSGTGTFYEQYF. The CDR3 region has the DNA TGTGCCAGCAGTTCCGGGACAGGGACATTTTACGAGCAGTACTTC.